These T cell receptor beta chains were read from a single sample in a study of blood T cell repertoires in COVID-19. TCRdb keeps only in-frame clones here, not all; method: immunoSEQ multiplex PCR. The sample lists approximately 350,000 clones; 83% were seen once. The specimen sequenced was peripheral blood. The receptors were gathered from a man younger than 45 with active or convalescent COVID-19. Both conserved end residues are part of each CDR3. Each record gives: CDR3 DNA, CDR3 protein, J gene, V gene, D gene, clone size. A D gene is named only where the DNA matches it firmly. Some rows mark clone size as missing; the rest say once, few, many or name a class of expanded clone.

CDR3nt: TGCGCCAGCAGCCAAGAGGGGGGGGCTAATGAAAAACTGTTTTTT
CDR3aa: CASSQEGGANEKLFF
j_gene: TRBJ1-4
v_gene: TRBV4-3
d_gene: -
abundance: once

CDR3nt: TGTGCCAGCAGTTTGTACGGGAGGGCCTCTATAGATGAGCAGTTCTTC
CDR3aa: CASSLYGRASIDEQFF
j_gene: TRBJ2-1
v_gene: TRBV28
d_gene: TRBD2
abundance: -

CDR3nt: TGCGCCAGCAGCCGAGTACTAGCGGGGGGCTTCACAGATACGCAGTATTTT
CDR3aa: CASSRVLAGGFTDTQYF
j_gene: TRBJ2-3
v_gene: TRBV4-3
d_gene: TRBD2
abundance: -

CDR3nt: TGTGCCACCAGTGATTTGGACACCTCGCGGACCCAGTACTTC
CDR3aa: CATSDLDTSRTQYF
j_gene: TRBJ2-5
v_gene: TRBV24-1
d_gene: -
abundance: -

CDR3nt: TGTGCCAGCAGCGCGGGATATGGCTACACCTTC
CDR3aa: CASSAGYGYTF
j_gene: TRBJ1-2
v_gene: TRBV9
d_gene: -
abundance: -

CDR3nt: TGTGCCTGGAGCGGACAGGGTTGGTACATGAACACTGAAGCTTTCTTT
CDR3aa: CAWSGQGWYMNTEAFF
j_gene: TRBJ1-1
v_gene: TRBV30
d_gene: TRBD1
abundance: -

CDR3nt: TGTGCCACCACGTGGGCTATATACGGTGAAAAACTGTTTTTT
CDR3aa: CATTWAIYGEKLFF
j_gene: TRBJ1-4
v_gene: TRBV28
d_gene: -
abundance: -

CDR3nt: TGTGCCAGCACCACGGTACGGACAGATACGCAGTATTTT
CDR3aa: CASTTVRTDTQYF
j_gene: TRBJ2-3
v_gene: TRBV27
d_gene: -
abundance: -

CDR3nt: TGTGCCAGCAGCTTAGCTGCTTGGTGGGGGGCCTACAATGAGCAGTTCTTC
CDR3aa: CASSLAAWWGAYNEQFF
j_gene: TRBJ2-1
v_gene: TRBV7-2
d_gene: -
abundance: -

CDR3nt: TGTGCCAGCAGCTTAGCGGTCAGAGGCGAGCAGTACTTC
CDR3aa: CASSLAVRGEQYF
j_gene: TRBJ2-7
v_gene: TRBV11-2
d_gene: -
abundance: few

CDR3nt: TGTGCTAGTGGTTTGTCGCGAGCCTTCAATCAGCCCCAGCATTTT
CDR3aa: CASGLSRAFNQPQHF
j_gene: TRBJ1-5
v_gene: TRBV12-5
d_gene: -
abundance: -

CDR3nt: TGTGCCAGCAGCCTAGGGGGACAAGGGCAGTACAATGAGCAGTTCTTC
CDR3aa: CASSLGGQGQYNEQFF
j_gene: TRBJ2-1
v_gene: TRBV7-9
d_gene: -
abundance: -

CDR3nt: TGTGCCAGCAGCTTAGGCAGCCCCAGGGGGGCCCTTGACAATGAGCAGTTCTTC
CDR3aa: CASSLGSPRGALDNEQFF
j_gene: TRBJ2-1
v_gene: TRBV11-2
d_gene: -
abundance: -

CDR3nt: TGTGCCAGCAGCCTGCAGTACTACGAGCAGTACTTC
CDR3aa: CASSLQYYEQYF
j_gene: TRBJ2-7
v_gene: TRBV3-1/TRBV3-2
d_gene: -
abundance: once

CDR3nt: TGTGCCAGCAGTCCAACCGGGACAGGGGGGTACGAGCAGTACTTC
CDR3aa: CASSPTGTGGYEQYF
j_gene: TRBJ2-7
v_gene: TRBV28
d_gene: TRBD1
abundance: -

CDR3nt: TGTGCCAGTCGGGACATCACTCTTGGGAAGCCCCAGCATTTT
CDR3aa: CASRDITLGKPQHF
j_gene: TRBJ1-5
v_gene: TRBV28
d_gene: -
abundance: -

CDR3nt: TGTGCCTGGATCAGGGGGCGTCCGAACTATGGCTACACCTTC
CDR3aa: CAWIRGRPNYGYTF
j_gene: TRBJ1-2
v_gene: TRBV30
d_gene: TRBD1
abundance: -

CDR3nt: TGTGCCTGGAGTTATTCCGGGACAGATGGCTACACCTTC
CDR3aa: CAWSYSGTDGYTF
j_gene: TRBJ1-2
v_gene: TRBV30
d_gene: TRBD1
abundance: few

CDR3nt: TGTGCCAGCAGCCTCCCCGACGGGACGCAGTATTTT
CDR3aa: CASSLPDGTQYF
j_gene: TRBJ2-3
v_gene: TRBV3-1/TRBV3-2
d_gene: -
abundance: once

CDR3nt: TGCGCCAGCAGCTCCTACGACAGGAGTTCTCGCCACACCTTC
CDR3aa: CASSSYDRSSRHTF
j_gene: TRBJ1-2
v_gene: TRBV5-1
d_gene: -
abundance: -

CDR3nt: TGTGCCAGCAGAGGGCGGGAAAACACCATATATTTT
CDR3aa: CASRGRENTIYF
j_gene: TRBJ1-3
v_gene: TRBV28
d_gene: -
abundance: -

CDR3nt: TGTGCCAGCAGTTACTCCTACTCTGCAACTAATGAAAAACTGTTTTTT
CDR3aa: CASSYSYSATNEKLFF
j_gene: TRBJ1-4
v_gene: TRBV6-5
d_gene: -
abundance: -

CDR3nt: TGTGCCAGCAGCTTGTCGGCGGGGGCGGCAGATACGCAGTATTTT
CDR3aa: CASSLSAGAADTQYF
j_gene: TRBJ2-3
v_gene: TRBV5-6
d_gene: -
abundance: once